This TCR beta chain was identified in a study of control samples from healthy donors and cancer patients. Comments on this clone: The junction departs from germline at one end; a sequencing error may be responsible. Other DNA variants within this sample encode the same CDR3.

Germline CDR1 reads MRHNA; CDR2 reads SNTAGT. The CDR3 has 13 amino acids. Produced via immunoSEQ multiplex PCR; TCRdb's table is partial and in-frame only. Of 170,000 or so clones listed, around 93% are singletons. This chain joins TRBV6-4 and TRBJ2-1, with 10 bases identical to TRBD1. The TCR sequence derives from a man between 18 and 35 years old in good health. Material: blood. CDR3 sequence reads: CASSGQGGNEQFF. The CDR3 coding sequence is TGTGCCAGCAGCGGACAGGGGGGCAATGAACAGTTCTTC.